Listed below are T cell receptor beta chains from one sample, sequenced in a study of breast tumors, draining lymph nodes, adjacent tissues. One entry per CDR3 protein, called by TCRdb with MiXCR from the multiplex PCR reads. The sample lists approximately 52,000 distinct CDR3 sequences; under 55% were seen once. Sequencing was done on a sample of breast tumor tissue. The receptors shown here come from a female donor with breast cancer. Some clones in this sample may be carry-over from other donors' samples. CDR3s include the opening cysteine and the closing phenylalanine or tryptophan. D genes are given only for firm matches. Rows give clone size only sometimes, using once, few, many, or a class for an expanded clone.

J gene | V gene | clone size | D gene | CDR3 DNA | CDR3 protein
TRBJ2-1 | TRBV7-2 | - | TRBD2 | TGTGCCAGCAGCTTCGGCGGGGGACTAGCGTACTACAATGAGCAGTTCTTC | CASSFGGGLAYYNEQFF
TRBJ2-7 | TRBV2 | - | TRBD1 | TGTGCCAGCAGGTCTGGGACAGGGGGTAACGAGCAGTACTTC | CASRSGTGGNEQYF
TRBJ1-2 | TRBV6-1 | - | - | TGTGCCAGCAGTGAAATTGGCTACACCTTC | CASSEIGYTF
TRBJ2-7 | TRBV18 | many | - | TGTGCCAGCTCACCACCCTGGGGTTCCTACGAGCAGTACTTC | CASSPPWGSYEQYF
TRBJ2-5 | TRBV28 | few | - | TGTGCCAGCAGTCCCCTGAGGGGGGGTGGGAGTCGGGAGACCCAGTACTTC | CASSPLRGGGSRETQYF
TRBJ1-5 | TRBV12-3/TRBV12-4 | - | TRBD1 | TGTGCCAGCAGCTTAGGGACAGGGGGCCTCCCTTATAGCAATCAGCCCCAGCATTTT | CASSLGTGGLPYSNQPQHF
TRBJ2-4 | TRBV27 | few | - | TGTGCCAGCAGTTTAACCGGCCGGGGGGCCAAAAACATTCAGTACTTC | CASSLTGRGAKNIQYF
TRBJ1-2 | TRBV19 | - | - | TGTGTCAGTAGTACAGGTAACTATGGCTACACCTTC | CVSSTGNYGYTF
TRBJ2-5 | TRBV7-6 | - | TRBD1 | TGTGCCAGCAGCTTAGGGGGACAGAAAGAGACCCAGTACTTC | CASSLGGQKETQYF
TRBJ2-7 | TRBV5-1 | many | TRBD1 | TGCGCCAGCAGCCGCTCGGGGACAGGGCCACCAAGAGAGCAGTACTTC | CASSRSGTGPPREQYF
TRBJ2-1 | TRBV6-2/TRBV6-3 | many | - | TGTGCCAGCAGTTCCCGGGGGTCGTACAATGAGCAGTTCTTC | CASSSRGSYNEQFF
TRBJ2-6 | TRBV24-1 | - | - | TGTGCCACCAGTGATTACAACCCGGGACGGCTCTCTGGGGCCAACGTCCTGACTTTC | CATSDYNPGRLSGANVLTF
TRBJ1-2 | TRBV30 | many | - | TGTGCCTGGAGTGTACAGTCCACTGACAGGTTTTTTAACTATGGCTACACCTTC | CAWSVQSTDRFFNYGYTF
TRBJ2-5 | TRBV2 | few | - | TGTGCCAGCAGTTCAGGGGTTGGCAATCAGCCCCAGTACTTC | CASSSGVGNQPQYF
TRBJ1-6 | TRBV6-5 | - | TRBD1 | TGTGCCAGCAGTCCCGGGACAGGAGATTCACCCCTCCACTTT | CASSPGTGDSPLHF
TRBJ2-3 | TRBV5-6 | - | - | TGTGCCAGCACGGTAGGCACAGATACGCAGTATTTT | CASTVGTDTQYF
TRBJ2-5 | TRBV5-1 | - | TRBD1 | TGCGCCAGCAGCTTGGACGGGACAGAAGATACCCAGTACTTC | CASSLDGTEDTQYF
TRBJ2-1 | TRBV7-9 | many | TRBD2 | TGTGCCAGCAGCTTGCGGGGGGTGGCATACAATGAGCAGTTCTTC | CASSLRGVAYNEQFF
TRBJ1-2 | TRBV10-3 | once | - | TGTGCCATCAGTGAGTCAATGTTGGAGGGCTACACCTTC | CAISESMLEGYTF
TRBJ2-5 | TRBV6-5 | many | TRBD2 | TGTGCCAGCAGTCAAGGGACTAGCGGGAGGGCCGCCCAGTACTTC | CASSQGTSGRAAQYF
TRBJ2-7 | TRBV7-2 | many | - | TGTGCCAGCAGCCCTTTGGCAGGTTCAACCTACGAGCAGTACTTC | CASSPLAGSTYEQYF
TRBJ2-3 | TRBV20-1 | - | TRBD1 | TGCAGTGCTAAGGGACAGGGGGCTAGAGAGCAGTATTTT | CSAKGQGAREQYF
TRBJ2-7 | TRBV19 | many | TRBD2 | TGTGCCAGTAGTATCCACCCGGGGGGCGAGCAGTACTTC | CASSIHPGGEQYF
TRBJ2-1 | TRBV25-1 | - | - | TGTGCCACCTCGCCAGGCGGAACCCCGGGGGATGAGCAGTTCTTC | CATSPGGTPGDEQFF
TRBJ1-1 | TRBV7-6 | many | - | TGTGCCAGCAGCTTAGGCAGGGGTCATGGTTTGAACACTGAAGCTTTCTTT | CASSLGRGHGLNTEAFF
TRBJ1-5 | TRBV6-1 | many | - | TGTGCCAGCAGTCTTCTCCTGGAGGTTAATAGCAATCAGCCCCAGCATTTT | CASSLLLEVNSNQPQHF